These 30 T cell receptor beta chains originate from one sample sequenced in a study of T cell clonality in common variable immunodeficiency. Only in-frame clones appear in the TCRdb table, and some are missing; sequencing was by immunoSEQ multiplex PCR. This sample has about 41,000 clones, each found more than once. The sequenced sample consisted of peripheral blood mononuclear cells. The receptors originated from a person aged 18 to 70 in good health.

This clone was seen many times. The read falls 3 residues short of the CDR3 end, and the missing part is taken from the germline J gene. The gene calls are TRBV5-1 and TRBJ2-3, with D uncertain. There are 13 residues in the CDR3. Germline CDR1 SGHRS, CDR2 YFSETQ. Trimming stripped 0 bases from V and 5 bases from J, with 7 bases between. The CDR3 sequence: CASSLGLGDTQYF. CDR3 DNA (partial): TGCGCCAGCAGCTTGGGACTGGGAGATACG.

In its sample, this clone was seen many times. CDR3 in amino acids: CSAPTKDTLFYEQYF. The part of the CDR3 DNA that was read is TGCAGTGCTCCAACGAAGGACACACTCTTTTACGAG. The chain employs TRBV20-1 and TRBJ2-7, with D perhaps TRBD1 (5 bases). Read sequence stops 3 residues before the CDR3 end, and the germline J gene provides the missing end. In germline, CDR1 is DFQATT, CDR2 SNEGSKA (reference sequence). The V end lost 5 bases, the J end lost 4 bases, and 21 bases lay between the germline ends. This CDR3 is 15 amino acids long.

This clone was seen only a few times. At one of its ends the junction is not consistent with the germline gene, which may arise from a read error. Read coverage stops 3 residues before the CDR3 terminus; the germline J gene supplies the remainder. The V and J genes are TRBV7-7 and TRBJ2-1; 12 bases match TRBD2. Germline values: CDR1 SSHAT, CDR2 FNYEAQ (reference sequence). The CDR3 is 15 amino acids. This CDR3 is CASSSTSGGYNEQFF. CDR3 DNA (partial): TGTGCTAGCAGCTCGACTAGCGGGGGTTACAATGAG.

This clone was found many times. The sequenced part of the CDR3 DNA is TGCAGTGCTCGACAGGGCTTCTATGGC. It encodes CSARQGFYG. The entire CDR3 protein is CSARQGFYGYTF. This chain joins TRBV20-1 and TRBJ1-2; TRBD1 agrees at 7 bases. Read data end 3 residues before the CDR3 end; the end is taken from the germline J gene. CDR3 length: 12 amino acids. CDR1 and CDR2 (germline): DFQATT, SNEGSKA (reference sequence). The J segment lost 4 bases and the V segment lost 5 bases, leaving 4 bases of the junction unmatched.

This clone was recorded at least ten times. The CDR3 here is CSVWGGNRVETQYF. CDR3 DNA, as far as it was read: TGCAGCGTATGGGGGGGGAACAGGGTAGAGACC. The chain combines TRBV29-1 with TRBJ2-5; tentative D call: TRBD2 (7 bases). Coverage ceases 3 residues before the CDR3 finishes, and the germline J gene fills in the end. The V end was cut by 6 bases, the J end by 4 bases, with 18 bases between. There are 14 residues in the CDR3. The germline CDR1 and CDR2 sequences are SQVTM and ANQGSEA.

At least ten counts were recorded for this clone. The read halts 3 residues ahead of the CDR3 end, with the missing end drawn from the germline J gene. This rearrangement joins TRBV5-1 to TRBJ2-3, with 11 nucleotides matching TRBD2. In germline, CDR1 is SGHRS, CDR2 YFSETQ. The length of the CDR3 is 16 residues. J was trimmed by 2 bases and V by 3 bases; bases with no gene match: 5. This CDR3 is CASSSGTSGSTDTQYF. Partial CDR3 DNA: TGCGCCAGCAGCTCCGGGACTAGCGGATCCACAGATACG.

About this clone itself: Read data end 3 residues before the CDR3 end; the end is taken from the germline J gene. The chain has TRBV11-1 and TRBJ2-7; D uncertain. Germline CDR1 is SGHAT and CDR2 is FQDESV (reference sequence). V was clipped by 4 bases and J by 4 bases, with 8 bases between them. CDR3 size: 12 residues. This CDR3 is CASSSQAYEQYF. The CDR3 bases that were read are TGTGCCAGCAGCTCGCAGGCTTACGAG.

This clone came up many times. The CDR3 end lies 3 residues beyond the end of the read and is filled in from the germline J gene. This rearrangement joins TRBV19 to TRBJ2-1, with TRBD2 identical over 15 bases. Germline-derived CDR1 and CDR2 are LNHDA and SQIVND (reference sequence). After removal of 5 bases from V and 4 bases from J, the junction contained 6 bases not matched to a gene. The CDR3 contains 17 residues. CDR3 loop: CASSSPGLAGGYNEQFF. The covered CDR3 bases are TGTGCCAGTAGTTCACCGGGACTAGCGGGAGGTTACAATGAG.

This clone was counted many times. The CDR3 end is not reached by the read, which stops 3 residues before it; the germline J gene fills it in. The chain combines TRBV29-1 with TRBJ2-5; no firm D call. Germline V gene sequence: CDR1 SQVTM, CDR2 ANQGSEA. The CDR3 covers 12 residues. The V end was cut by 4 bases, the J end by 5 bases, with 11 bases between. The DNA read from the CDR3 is TGCAGCGTTGTGGTGGTTGCGGAGACC. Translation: CSVVVVAET. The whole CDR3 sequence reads CSVVVVAETQYF. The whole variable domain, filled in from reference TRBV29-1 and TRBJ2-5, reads SAVISQKPSRDICQRGTSLTIQCQVDSQVTMMFWYRQQPGQSLTLIATANQGSEATYESGFVIDKFPISRPNLTFSTLTVSNMSPEDSSIYLCSVVVVAETQYFGPGTRLLVL.

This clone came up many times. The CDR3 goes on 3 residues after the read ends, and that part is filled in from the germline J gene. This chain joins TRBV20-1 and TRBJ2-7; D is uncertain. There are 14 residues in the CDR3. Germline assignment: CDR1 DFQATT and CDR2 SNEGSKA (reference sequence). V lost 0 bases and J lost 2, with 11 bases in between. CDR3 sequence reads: CSARDRATPYEQYF. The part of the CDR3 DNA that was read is TGCAGTGCTAGAGATAGAGCAACCCCCTACGAG.

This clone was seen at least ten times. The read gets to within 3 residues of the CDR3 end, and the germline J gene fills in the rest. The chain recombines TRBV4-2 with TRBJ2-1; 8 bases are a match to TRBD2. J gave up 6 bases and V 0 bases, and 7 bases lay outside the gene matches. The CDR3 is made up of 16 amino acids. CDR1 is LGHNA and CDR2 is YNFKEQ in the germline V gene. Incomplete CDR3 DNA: TGTGCCAGCAGCCAAGATCTGGGGACTAGTTCCAATGAG. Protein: CASSQDLGTSSNE. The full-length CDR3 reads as CASSQDLGTSSNEQFF.

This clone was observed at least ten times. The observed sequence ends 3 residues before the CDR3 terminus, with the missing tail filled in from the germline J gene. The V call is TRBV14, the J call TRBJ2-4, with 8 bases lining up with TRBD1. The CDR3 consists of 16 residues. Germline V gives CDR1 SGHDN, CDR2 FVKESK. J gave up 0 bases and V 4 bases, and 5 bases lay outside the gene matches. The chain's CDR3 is CASSPATGVAKNIQYF. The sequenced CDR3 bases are TGTGCCAGCAGCCCCGCGACAGGGGTAGCCAAAAACATT.

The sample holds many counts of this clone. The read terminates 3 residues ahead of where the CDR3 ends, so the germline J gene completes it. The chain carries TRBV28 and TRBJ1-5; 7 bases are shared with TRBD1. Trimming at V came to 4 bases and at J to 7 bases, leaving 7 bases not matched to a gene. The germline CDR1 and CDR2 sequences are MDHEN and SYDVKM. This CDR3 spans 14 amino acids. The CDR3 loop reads CASSYPTGLQPQHF. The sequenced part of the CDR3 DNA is TGTGCCAGCAGTTACCCGACAGGGTTACAGCCC.

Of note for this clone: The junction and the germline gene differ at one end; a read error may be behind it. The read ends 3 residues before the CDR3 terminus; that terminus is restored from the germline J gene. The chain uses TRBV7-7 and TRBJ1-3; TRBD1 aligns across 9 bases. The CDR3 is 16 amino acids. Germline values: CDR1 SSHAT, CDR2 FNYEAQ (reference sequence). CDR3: CASSPKQGAPGNTIYF. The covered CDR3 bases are TGTGCTAGCAGCCCTAAACAGGGGGCGCCTGGAAACACC.

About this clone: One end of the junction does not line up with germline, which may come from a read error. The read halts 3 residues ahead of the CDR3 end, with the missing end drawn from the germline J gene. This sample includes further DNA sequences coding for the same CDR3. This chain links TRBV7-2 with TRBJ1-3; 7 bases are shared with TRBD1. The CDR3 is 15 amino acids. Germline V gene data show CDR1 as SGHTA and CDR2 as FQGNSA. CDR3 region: CASSNRSPGGNTIYF. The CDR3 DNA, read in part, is TGTGCCAGCAGCAACCGAAGCCCAGGGGGAAACACA.

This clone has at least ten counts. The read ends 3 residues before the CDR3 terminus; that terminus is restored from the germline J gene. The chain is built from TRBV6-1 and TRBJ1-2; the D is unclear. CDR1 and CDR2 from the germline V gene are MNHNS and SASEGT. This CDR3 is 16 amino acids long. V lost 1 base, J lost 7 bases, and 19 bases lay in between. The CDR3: CASSEVSLGLSGGYTF. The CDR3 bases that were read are TGTGCCAGCAGTGAAGTCTCTCTGGGTCTATCGGGTGGC.

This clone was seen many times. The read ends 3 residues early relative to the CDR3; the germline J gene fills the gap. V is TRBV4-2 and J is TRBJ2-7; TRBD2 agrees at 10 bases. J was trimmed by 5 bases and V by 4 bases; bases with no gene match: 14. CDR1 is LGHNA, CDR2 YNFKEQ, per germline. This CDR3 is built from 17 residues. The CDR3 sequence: CASSPRIKREGPNEQYF. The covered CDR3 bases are TGTGCCAGCAGCCCCCGAATTAAGCGGGAGGGCCCAAACGAG.

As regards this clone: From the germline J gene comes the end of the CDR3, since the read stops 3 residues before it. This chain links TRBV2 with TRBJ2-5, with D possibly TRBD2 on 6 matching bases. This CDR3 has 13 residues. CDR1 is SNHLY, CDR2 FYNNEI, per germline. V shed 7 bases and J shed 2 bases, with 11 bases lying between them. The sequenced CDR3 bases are TGTGCCAGCATTCGGGACTGGCAAGAGACC. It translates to CASIRDWQET. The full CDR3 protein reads CASIRDWQETQYF.

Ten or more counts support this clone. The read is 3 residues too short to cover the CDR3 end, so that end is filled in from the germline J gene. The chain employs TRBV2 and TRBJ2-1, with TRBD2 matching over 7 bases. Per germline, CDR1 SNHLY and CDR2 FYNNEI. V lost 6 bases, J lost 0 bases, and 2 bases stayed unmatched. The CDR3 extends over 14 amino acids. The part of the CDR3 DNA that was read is TGTGCCAGCAGACTAGCGAGCTCCTACAATGAG. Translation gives CASRLASSYNE. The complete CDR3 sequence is CASRLASSYNEQFF.

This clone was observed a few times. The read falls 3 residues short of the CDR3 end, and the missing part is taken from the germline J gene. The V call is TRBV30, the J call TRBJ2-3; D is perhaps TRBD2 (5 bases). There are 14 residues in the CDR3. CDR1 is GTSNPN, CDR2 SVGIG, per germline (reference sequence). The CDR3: CAWSVSGIARPQYF. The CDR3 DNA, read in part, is TGTGCCTGGAGTGTATCGGGTATAGCGAGGCCG.

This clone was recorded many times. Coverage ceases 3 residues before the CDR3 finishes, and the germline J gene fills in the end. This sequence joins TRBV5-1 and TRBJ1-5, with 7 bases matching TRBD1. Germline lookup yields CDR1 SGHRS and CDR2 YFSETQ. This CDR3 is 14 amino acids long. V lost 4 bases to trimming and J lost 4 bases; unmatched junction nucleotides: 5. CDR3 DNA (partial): TGCGCCAGCAGCCCTGGGACAGAAAATCAGCCC. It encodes CASSPGTENQP. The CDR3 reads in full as CASSPGTENQPQHF.

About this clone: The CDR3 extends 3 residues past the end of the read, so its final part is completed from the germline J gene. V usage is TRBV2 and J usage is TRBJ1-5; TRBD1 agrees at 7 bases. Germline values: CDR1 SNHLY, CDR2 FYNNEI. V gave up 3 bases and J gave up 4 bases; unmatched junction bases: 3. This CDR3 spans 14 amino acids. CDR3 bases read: TGTGCCAGCAGTGAGGGACAGCTAAATCAGCCC. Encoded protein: CASSEGQLNQP. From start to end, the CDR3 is CASSEGQLNQPQHF.

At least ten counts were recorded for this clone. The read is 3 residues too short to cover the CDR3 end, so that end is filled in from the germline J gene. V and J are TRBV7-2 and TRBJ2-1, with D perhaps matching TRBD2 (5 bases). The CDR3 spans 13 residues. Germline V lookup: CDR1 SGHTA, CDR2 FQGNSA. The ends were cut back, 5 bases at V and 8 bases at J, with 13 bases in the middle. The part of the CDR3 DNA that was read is TGTGCCAGCAGCCCCGGGGAAACCGATGAG. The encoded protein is CASSPGETDE. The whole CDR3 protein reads CASSPGETDEQFF.

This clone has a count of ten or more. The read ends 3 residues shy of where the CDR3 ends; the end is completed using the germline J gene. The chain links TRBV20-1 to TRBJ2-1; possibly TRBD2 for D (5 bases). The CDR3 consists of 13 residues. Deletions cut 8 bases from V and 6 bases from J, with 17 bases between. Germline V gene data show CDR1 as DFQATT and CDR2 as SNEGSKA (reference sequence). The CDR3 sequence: CSPQERLGNEQFF. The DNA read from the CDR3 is TGCAGTCCCCAGGAGCGGCTAGGCAATGAG.

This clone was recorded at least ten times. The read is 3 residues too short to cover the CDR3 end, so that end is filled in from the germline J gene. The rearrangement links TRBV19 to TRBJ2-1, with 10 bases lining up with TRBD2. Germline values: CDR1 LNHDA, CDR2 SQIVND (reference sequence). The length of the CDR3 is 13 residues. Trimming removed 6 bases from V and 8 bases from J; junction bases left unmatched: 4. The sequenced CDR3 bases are TGTGCCAGTAGGGCCCTAGCGGGAGATGAG. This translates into CASRALAGDE. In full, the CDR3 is CASRALAGDEQFF. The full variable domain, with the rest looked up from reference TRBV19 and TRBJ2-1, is DGGITQSPKYLFRKEGQNVTLSCEQNLNHDAMYWYRQDPGQGLRLIYYSQIVNDFQKGDIAEGYSVSREKKESFPLTVTSAQKNPTAFYLCASRALAGDEQFFGPGTRLTVL.

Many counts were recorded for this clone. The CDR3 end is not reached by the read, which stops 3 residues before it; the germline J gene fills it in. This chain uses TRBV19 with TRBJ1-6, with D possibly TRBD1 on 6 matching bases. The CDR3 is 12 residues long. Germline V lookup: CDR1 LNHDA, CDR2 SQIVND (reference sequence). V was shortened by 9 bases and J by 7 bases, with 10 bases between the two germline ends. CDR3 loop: CASTGQNSPLHF. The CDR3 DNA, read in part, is TGTGCCAGCACCGGACAGAATTCACCC.

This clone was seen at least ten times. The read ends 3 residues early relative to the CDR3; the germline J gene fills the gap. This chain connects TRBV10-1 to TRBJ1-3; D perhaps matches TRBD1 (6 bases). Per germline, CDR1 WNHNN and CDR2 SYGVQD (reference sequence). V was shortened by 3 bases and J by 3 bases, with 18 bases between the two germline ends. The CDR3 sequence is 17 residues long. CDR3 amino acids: CASSDLSEGGFGNTIYF. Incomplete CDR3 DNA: TGCGCCAGCAGTGACCTTTCTGAAGGGGGTTTTGGAAACACC.

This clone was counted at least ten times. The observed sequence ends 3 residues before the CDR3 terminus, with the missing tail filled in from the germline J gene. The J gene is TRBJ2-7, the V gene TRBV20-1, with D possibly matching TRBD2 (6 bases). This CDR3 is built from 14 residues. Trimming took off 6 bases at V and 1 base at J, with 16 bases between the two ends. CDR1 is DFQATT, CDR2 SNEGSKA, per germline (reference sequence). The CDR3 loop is CSAPRAGKSYEQYF. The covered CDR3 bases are TGCAGTGCCCCCCGGGCGGGGAAGTCCTACGAG.

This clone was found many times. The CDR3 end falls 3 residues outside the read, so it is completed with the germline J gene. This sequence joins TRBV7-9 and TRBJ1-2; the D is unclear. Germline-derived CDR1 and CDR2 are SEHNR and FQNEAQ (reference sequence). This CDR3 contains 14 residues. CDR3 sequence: CASSLGRVPYDYTF. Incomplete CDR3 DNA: TGTGCCAGCAGCTTAGGGCGGGTTCCCTACGAC. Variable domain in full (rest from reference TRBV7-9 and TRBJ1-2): DTGVSQNPRHKITKRGQNVTFRCDPISEHNRLYWYRQTLGQGPEFLTYFQNEAQLEKSRLLSDRFSAERPKGSFSTLEIQRTEQGDSAMYLCASSLGRVPYDYTFGSGTRLTVV.

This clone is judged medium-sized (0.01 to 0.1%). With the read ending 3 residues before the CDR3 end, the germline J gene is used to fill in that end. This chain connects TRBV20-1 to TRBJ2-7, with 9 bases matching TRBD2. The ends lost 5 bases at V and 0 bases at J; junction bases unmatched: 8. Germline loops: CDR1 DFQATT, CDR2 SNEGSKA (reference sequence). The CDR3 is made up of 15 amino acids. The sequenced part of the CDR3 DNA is TGCAGTGCTTCCTTTATAGCGGGAGACTCCTACGAG. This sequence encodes CSASFIAGDSYE. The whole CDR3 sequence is CSASFIAGDSYEQYF.